The 13 T cell receptor beta chains reported below all come from one sample, sequenced in a study of T cells after yellow fever vaccination (dated by TCRdb to between 2018 and 2021). What the treatment or condition label conveys for this sample: live attenuated yellow fever vaccine strain. Libraries were made using 5' RACE. TCRdb records Illumina HiSeq 2500 as the sequencer. In TCRdb, the public reads were trimmed at Q25 with fastp and aligned with MiXCR, with productive beta chains retained. One record per CDR3 amino acid sequence lists the most common genes and DNA. The sample has roughly 150,000 distinct CDR3 sequences on record, 6% to 7.5% of them singletons. 2.5% of the sample belongs to the ten largest clones. The sample was CD4+ T cells sorted from PBMCs, taken 4 to 6 days after the first yellow fever vaccination. These receptors came from a man in his late teens or twenties who received the YFV17D yellow fever vaccine.

This clonotype was detected only a few times. CDR3 protein: CASSPVGGRGNYGYTF. CDR3 in DNA: TGTGCCAGCAGCCCCGTAGGGGGGAGGGGTAACTATGGCTACACCTTC. V and J are TRBV11-2 and TRBJ1-2, with a possible D match to TRBD1 (6 bases). This CDR3 is built from 16 residues. In germline, CDR1 is SGHAT, CDR2 FQNNGV. The germline V and J ends were trimmed by 5 bases and 1 base, with 17 bases remaining between them. The full variable domain, rest sourced from reference TRBV11-2 and TRBJ1-2, is EAGVAQSPRYKIIEKRQSVAFWCNPISGHATLYWYQQILGQGPKLLIQFQNNGVVDDSQLPKDRFSAERLKGVDSTLKIQPAKLEDSAVYLCASSPVGGRGNYGYTFGSGTRLTVV.

Many counts were recorded for this clonotype. V usage is TRBV20-1 and J usage is TRBJ1-6, with D unclear. Germline CDR1 and CDR2: DFQATT and SNEGSKA (reference sequence). The V and J ends lost 3 bases and 14 bases respectively, with 8 bases between them. The CDR3 consists of 10 residues. The CDR3 DNA sequence: TGCAGTGCTAGCGGTCTTTCCCTCCACTTT. Its protein product is CSASGLSLHF.

The J gene is TRBJ2-2, the V gene TRBV19; D may be TRBD2 (5 bases). In germline, CDR1 is LNHDA, CDR2 SQIVND (reference sequence). This CDR3 has 15 amino acids. Trimming cost V 7 bases and J 4 bases, with 16 bases left between them. The CDR3 DNA reads as TGTGCCAGTATCCCAGGAAGGGAGAGCACCGGGGAGCTGTTTTTT. Its translation: CASIPGRESTGELFF.

This clonotype was seen at least ten times. The CDR3 is CASSFGDVETQYF. In nucleotides, the CDR3 is TGCGCCAGCAGCTTCGGGGACGTGGAGACCCAGTACTTC. The chain recombines TRBV5-1 with TRBJ2-5, with D perhaps TRBD1 or TRBD2 (5 bases each). CDR3 length equals 13 residues. V was shortened by 2 bases and J by 5 bases, with 10 bases between the two germline ends. Germline V gives CDR1 SGHRS, CDR2 YFSETQ.

This clonotype was counted at least ten times. The genes are TRBV9 and TRBJ1-3; D remains ambiguous. Deletions cut 0 bases from V and 0 bases from J, with 10 bases between. Germline V gene data show CDR1 as SGDLS and CDR2 as YYNGEE. The CDR3 sequence is 16 residues long. CDR3 nucleotides: TGTGCCAGCAGCGTAGATCCGGGCTTCTCTGGAAACACCATATATTTT. Its protein is CASSVDPGFSGNTIYF. The entire variable domain, with the rest obtained from reference TRBV9 and TRBJ1-3, is as follows: DSGVTQTPKHLITATGQRVTLRCSPRSGDLSVYWYQQSLDQGLQFLIQYYNGEERAKGNILERFSAQQFPDLHSELNLSSLELGDSALYFCASSVDPGFSGNTIYFGEGSWLTVV.

This clonotype was seen a handful of times. The J gene is TRBJ2-1, the V gene TRBV24-1; 10 bases are shared with TRBD1. This CDR3 contains 15 residues. Per the germline V gene, CDR1 is KGHDR and CDR2 is SFDVKD. V was clipped by 9 bases and J by 2 bases; unmatched bases: 6. The chain's CDR3 is CATGGGQGTYNEQFF. The CDR3 DNA is TGTGCCACCGGTGGGGGACAGGGGACCTACAATGAGCAGTTCTTC.

Concerning this clonotype itself: A read error may be the cause here, since a much bigger clone is one base away. The chain has TRBV3-1 and TRBJ2-2; no clear D. The CDR3 consists of 15 residues. The V gene's germline CDR1 is LGHDT and CDR2 YNNKEL (reference sequence). V lost 1 base and J 8 bases, leaving 14 bases between the germline ends. The CDR3 loop is CASSQGSPLKGELFF. In DNA, the CDR3 is TGTGCCAGCAGCCAAGGTTCCCCCCTTAAGGGGGAGCTGTTTTTT.

The rearrangement uses TRBV20-1 and TRBJ2-3, with a possible D match to TRBD1 (6 bases). Deletions cut 1 base from V and 2 bases from J, with 16 bases between. Germline CDR1 and CDR2: DFQATT and SNEGSKA (reference sequence). The CDR3 contains 16 residues. In DNA form, the CDR3 reads TGCAGTGCTAGAGCATTGCCGGGACACCTCACAGATACGCAGTATTTT. This gives the protein CSARALPGHLTDTQYF.

This clonotype was seen repeatedly, ten times or more. The V call is TRBV28, the J call TRBJ2-7; 8 positions agree with TRBD2. The germline CDR1 and CDR2 sequences are MDHEN and SYDVKM. The V and J ends lost 7 bases and 9 bases, in that order; junction bases with no gene match: 5. The CDR3 is 11 residues long. The CDR3 loop is CASTGRGRQYV. In nucleotides, the CDR3 is TGTGCCAGCACCGGGAGGGGAAGGCAGTACGTC.

The rearrangement links TRBV3-1 to TRBJ2-1, with 13 bases identical to TRBD2. From germline, CDR1 is LGHDT and CDR2 YNNKEL (reference sequence). V lost 3 bases, J lost 7 bases, and 9 bases stayed unmatched. The length of the CDR3 is 17 residues. CDR3 residues: CASSHGLAGAGKNEQFF. CDR3 coding DNA: TGTGCCAGCAGCCATGGACTAGCGGGGGCTGGAAAAAATGAGCAGTTCTTC.

This clonotype was seen a handful of times. This chain connects TRBV20-1 to TRBJ2-3, with D possibly TRBD2 on 5 matching bases. Trimming cost V 7 bases and J 1 base, with 15 bases left between them. Germline assignment: CDR1 DFQATT and CDR2 SNEGSKA (reference sequence). This CDR3 contains 14 residues. Here the CDR3 reads CSVGDYVGTDTQYF. The CDR3 DNA reads TGCAGTGTCGGGGATTATGTGGGCACAGATACGCAGTATTTT.

The chain combines TRBV7-6 with TRBJ1-5; 8 bases agree with TRBD1. Germline CDR1 reads SGHVS; CDR2 reads FNYEAQ. CDR3 length equals 17 residues. The V and J ends lost 5 bases and 2 bases, in that order; junction bases with no gene match: 11. The CDR3 is CASSPSRTGYGNQPQHF. CDR3 coding DNA: TGTGCCAGCAGCCCGTCAAGGACAGGGTATGGCAATCAGCCCCAGCATTTT.

This clonotype was counted at least ten times. The J gene is TRBJ2-6, the V gene TRBV11-1; D remains unclear. In germline, CDR1 is SGHAT, CDR2 FQDESV (reference sequence). Trimming left V 5 bases short and J 0 bases short, with 17 bases between. This CDR3 has 18 residues. CDR3: CASSQTRAHLSGANVLTF. The CDR3 DNA reads TGTGCCAGCAGCCAGACCCGGGCTCACCTCTCTGGGGCCAACGTCCTGACTTTC.